Sequencing of this TCR beta chain was carried out in a study of early T cells in non-severe SARS-CoV-2 infection. About the study: The chains were unpaired, and the sequenced material was bulk RNA from unsorted whole blood.

The sample holds many counts of this clonotype. TCRdb re-derived calls from the 5' RACE reads in MiXCR, one entry per CDR3 protein. The sample has roughly 33,000 distinct CDR3 sequences; 5% are singletons. Trimming removed 0 bases from V and 3 bases from J, with 10 bases in between. There are 14 residues in the CDR3. Germline CDR1 and CDR2: SGDLS and YYNGEE. The rearrangement joins TRBV9 to TRBJ2-7; D may be TRBD1 (6 bases). Material for sequencing was whole blood. The source is an adult who was a healthcare worker with PCR-confirmed SARS-CoV-2 infection or an uninfected control (not recorded which). The DNA of the CDR3 is TGTGCCAGCAGCGTAGGGACAGCTGGCTACGAGCAGTACTTC. Its translation: CASSVGTAGYEQYF.